This T cell receptor beta chain comes out of a study of shared clonotypes between healthy human individuals. Study-wide context: CD4 naive and CD4 memory each took three plates per donor, while CD8 naive took two and CD8 memory one. Whole-study results and caveats: Several donors held about 5.1% of naive CD4 clonotypes in common.

Adults of Caucasian background living in Nashville, Tennessee made up all donors. The CDR3 extends over 17 amino acids. Trimming left V 2 bases short and J 3 bases short, with 17 bases between. Germline CDR1 SGHVS, CDR2 FQNEAQ. Remarks on this clone: The antigen remains unidentified.

Investigators spread the genomic DNA of each subset evenly over several immunoSEQ plates. Libraries were prepared by immunoSEQ multiplex PCR; TCRdb keeps only in-frame clonotypes and omits some of them. The table lists about 180,000 clones, about 93% of them singletons. The V gene is TRBV7-8, the J gene TRBJ2-1, with a tentative D call TRBD2 (5 bases). The sequence derives from a woman aged 30 to 39 in good health. The sample was naive CD4+ T cells sorted from blood. This sample's subset: CD45RA+ positively selected. In nucleotides, the CDR3 is TGTGCCAGCAGCTTAAGGAGGAGCGGTACAATCTACAATGAGCAGTTCTTC. It yields the protein CASSLRRSGTIYNEQFF.